One and the same sample provided the 15 T cell receptor beta chains below, sequenced in a study of cytomegalovirus exposure and HLA in healthy donors. PCR involved 60 Vbeta and 13 Jbeta primers. Only in-frame clones appear in the TCRdb table, and some are missing; sequencing was by immunoSEQ multiplex PCR. The data hold over 120,000 clones, with approximately 80% observed a single time. Sequenced: PBMCs. The receptors derive from a woman aged 55-70 years in good health and CMV-seropositive.

The chain is built from TRBV29-1 and TRBJ2-1; TRBD2 matches 7 bases. The CDR3 is 14 amino acids. Germline V gives CDR1 SQVTM, CDR2 ANQGSEA. Unmatched junction bases numbered 7, after V lost 5 bases and J lost 3 bases. The CDR3 sequence: CSVRGGSSYNEQFF. For the CDR3, the DNA is TGCAGCGTTAGAGGCGGGAGTAGCTACAATGAGCAGTTCTTC.

This chain links TRBV5-1 with TRBJ2-3, with D possibly TRBD2 on 5 matching bases. The ends were cut back, 4 bases at V and 9 bases at J, with 12 bases in the middle. Germline V CDR1 and CDR2: SGHRS, YFSETQ. There are 12 residues in the CDR3. The CDR3: CASSPSGYTQYF. CDR3 coding DNA: TGCGCCAGCAGCCCTTCGGGATACACGCAGTATTTT.

J is TRBJ1-2 and V is TRBV28, with D maybe TRBD1 (6 bases). The germline V and J ends were trimmed by 5 bases and 8 bases, with 18 bases remaining between them. Germline V gene sequence: CDR1 MDHEN, CDR2 SYDVKM. The CDR3 extends over 14 amino acids. CDR3 sequence (DNA): TGTGCCAGCAGTCCCCCGGTGGGGGCCGAGGGCTACACCTTC. It translates to CASSPPVGAEGYTF.

The chain has TRBV29-1 and TRBJ2-7; 10 nucleotides line up with TRBD2. Germline lookup yields CDR1 SQVTM and CDR2 ANQGSEA. CDR3 size: 15 residues. Trimming took 0 bases from V and 6 from J; bases not matched to a gene: 8. The CDR3 region has the DNA TGCAGCGTTGAAGAAGCGGGAGGGCCGCTGGGCGAGCAGTACTTC. It codes for CSVEEAGGPLGEQYF.

This clone was seen more than once but under ten times. Within the sample, other DNA sequences also encode this same CDR3. V usage is TRBV7-2 and J usage is TRBJ2-5; D is uncertain. The V gene lost 5 bases and the J gene lost 2 bases, with 3 bases spanning the gap. The CDR3 has 11 amino acids. The germline V gene encodes CDR1 SGHTA and CDR2 FQGNSA. Here the CDR3 DNA reads TGTGCCAGCAGCCCACAAGAGACCCAGTACTTC. The encoded protein is CASSPQETQYF. Based on the CDR3 plus reference TRBV7-2 and TRBJ2-5, the full variable domain is GAGVSQSPSNKVTEKGKDVELRCDPISGHTALYWYRQSLGQGLEFLIYFQGNSAPDKSGLPSDRFSAERTGGSVSTLTIQRTQQEDSAVYLCASSPQETQYFGPGTRLLVL.

The chain joins TRBV6-5 to TRBJ2-3; TRBD1 is a possible D gene (5 bases). CDR3 length: 15 amino acids. The germline V and J ends were trimmed by 5 bases and 0 bases, with 12 bases remaining between them. Germline V lookup: CDR1 MNHEY, CDR2 SVGAGI. For the CDR3, the DNA is TGTGCCAGCAGTAAGACAGAATATAGCACAGATACGCAGTATTTT. This gives the protein CASSKTEYSTDTQYF.

The genes are TRBV28 and TRBJ2-7, with 9 nucleotides matching TRBD2. The CDR3 consists of 15 residues. Germline-derived CDR1 and CDR2 are MDHEN and SYDVKM. J lost 0 bases, V lost 4 bases, and 4 bases had no gene match. CDR3 sequence: CASSSLAGFSYEQYF. CDR3 nucleotide sequence: TGTGCCAGCAGTTCACTAGCGGGTTTCTCCTACGAGCAGTACTTC.

V usage is TRBV7-9 and J usage is TRBJ2-7, with 8 bases that match TRBD1. V lost 6 bases, J lost 6 bases, and 7 bases stayed unmatched. Germline V gene sequence: CDR1 SEHNR, CDR2 FQNEAQ (reference sequence). The CDR3 is made up of 13 amino acids. CDR3 protein: CASRPQGAGEQYF. For the CDR3, the DNA is TGTGCCAGCAGGCCTCAGGGGGCAGGCGAGCAGTACTTC.

This chain links TRBV29-1 with TRBJ2-2; D gene unclear. The CDR3 contains 16 residues. V was clipped by 2 bases and J by 4 bases, with 17 bases between them. From germline, CDR1 is SQVTM and CDR2 ANQGSEA. CDR3 protein: CSVERRIASGTGELFF. The CDR3 nucleotides are TGCAGCGTTGAAAGGCGGATAGCCTCGGGCACCGGGGAGCTGTTTTTT.

V and J are TRBV19 and TRBJ2-1, with D perhaps matching TRBD1 (6 bases). The CDR3 spans 16 residues. Per germline, CDR1 LNHDA and CDR2 SQIVND (reference sequence). Deletions cut 3 bases from V and 4 bases from J, with 16 bases between. The CDR3 here is CASSIPTGRLYNEQFF. The CDR3 DNA is TGTGCCAGTAGTATCCCGACAGGAAGGTTATACAATGAGCAGTTCTTC.

The chain recombines TRBV7-9 with TRBJ2-2; 12 bases map to TRBD2. CDR1 and CDR2 from the germline V gene are SEHNR and FQNEAQ (reference sequence). Unmatched junction bases numbered 6, after V lost 2 bases and J lost 2 bases. The CDR3 covers 18 residues. The CDR3 spells CASSLIPSGRGNTGELFF. The DNA for the CDR3 is TGTGCCAGCAGCTTAATCCCTAGCGGGAGGGGTAACACCGGGGAGCTGTTTTTT.

The chain carries TRBV27 and TRBJ2-1; 9 bases line up with TRBD2. This CDR3 has 16 amino acids. V lost 3 bases, J lost 7 bases, and 10 bases stayed unmatched. Per germline, CDR1 MNHEY and CDR2 SMNVEV (reference sequence). The CDR3 region is CASSFPAGGPGNEQFF. CDR3 nucleotide sequence: TGTGCCAGCAGTTTTCCCGCGGGAGGGCCGGGGAATGAGCAGTTCTTC.

Written as DNA, the CDR3 is TGTGCCAGCAGCGTAGCGTCCGGTTGGGAGCAGTTCTTC. Its protein is CASSVASGWEQFF. The genes are TRBV9 and TRBJ2-1; no clear D. The CDR3 consists of 13 residues. Trimming stripped 0 bases from V and 10 bases from J, with 11 bases between. The germline V gene encodes CDR1 SGDLS and CDR2 YYNGEE. Full variable domain (rest looked up from reference TRBV9 and TRBJ2-1): DSGVTQTPKHLITATGQRVTLRCSPRSGDLSVYWYQQSLDQGLQFLIQYYNGEERAKGNILERFSAQQFPDLHSELNLSSLELGDSALYFCASSVASGWEQFFGPGTRLTVL.

This chain links TRBV5-6 with TRBJ2-1; D remains ambiguous. V shed 1 base and J shed 10 bases, with 6 bases lying between them. The CDR3 is 11 residues long. CDR1 and CDR2 from the germline V gene are SGHDT and YYEEEE. The chain's CDR3 is CASSLLREQFF. DNA of the CDR3: TGTGCCAGCAGCTTGCTGCGGGAGCAGTTCTTC.

The chain carries TRBV5-1 and TRBJ2-3; D uncertain. CDR3 length equals 15 residues. Trimming left V 4 bases short and J 6 bases short, with 18 bases between. Germline CDR1 reads SGHRS; CDR2 reads YFSETQ. The CDR3 sequence: CASSPALSSPDTQYF. For the CDR3, the DNA is TGCGCCAGCAGCCCAGCGTTGAGTAGCCCCGATACGCAGTATTTT.